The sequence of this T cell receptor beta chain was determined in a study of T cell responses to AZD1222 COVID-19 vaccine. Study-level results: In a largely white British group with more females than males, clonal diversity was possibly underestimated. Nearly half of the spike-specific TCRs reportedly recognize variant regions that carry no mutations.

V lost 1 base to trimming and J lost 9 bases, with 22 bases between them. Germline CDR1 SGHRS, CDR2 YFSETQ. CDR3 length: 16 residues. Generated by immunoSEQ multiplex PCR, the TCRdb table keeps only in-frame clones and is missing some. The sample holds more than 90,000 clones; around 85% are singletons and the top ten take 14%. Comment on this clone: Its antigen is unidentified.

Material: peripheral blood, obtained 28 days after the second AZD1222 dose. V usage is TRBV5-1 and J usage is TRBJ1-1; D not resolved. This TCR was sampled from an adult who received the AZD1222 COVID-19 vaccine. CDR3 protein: CASSLFRGSPEQQAFF. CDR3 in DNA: TGCGCCAGCAGCTTGTTTCGCGGCAGCCCGGAGCAGCAAGCTTTCTTT.